Shown below are 5 T cell receptor beta chains from a single sample sequenced in a study of blood T cell repertoires in COVID-19. Sequenced by immunoSEQ multiplex PCR; TCRdb stores in-frame clones only, minus some. The repertoire holds roughly 93,000 clones, with around 86% as singletons. Specimen: peripheral blood. The receptor set was obtained from a human donor in a cohort sampled during active COVID-19.

This clone is a singleton in its sample. J is TRBJ2-3 and V is TRBV6-2 or TRBV6-3, with 11 bases identical to TRBD2. CDR3 length equals 19 residues. The germline gives CDR1 MNHEY, CDR2 SVGEGT. V was pared by 1 base and J by 0 bases, with 9 bases of the junction left unmatched. DNA of the CDR3: TGTGCCAGCAGTTACTTCTTCGGGACTAGCGGAGACAGCACAGATACGCAGTATTTT. This codes for CASSYFFGTSGDSTDTQYF.

The V gene is TRBV5-1, the J gene TRBJ2-5; 9 nucleotides align to TRBD1. Germline lookup yields CDR1 SGHRS and CDR2 YFSETQ. This CDR3 contains 14 residues. Trimming removed 4 bases from V and 5 bases from J; junction bases left unmatched: 6. CDR3 nucleotide sequence: TGCGCCAGCAGCGCAGGGACAGGGTGGGAGACCCAGTACTTC. This sequence encodes CASSAGTGWETQYF.

In this sample, this clone turned up once. The rearrangement joins TRBV5-4 to TRBJ2-7, with 8 bases lining up with TRBD1. Germline V CDR1 and CDR2: SGHNT, YYREEE (reference sequence). J gave up 4 bases and V 4 bases, and 16 bases lay outside the gene matches. The CDR3 runs 17 residues. The DNA of the CDR3 is TGTGCCAGCAGCATACTACCGGGACAGGCGGTCCTGTACGAGCAGTACTTC. This gives the protein CASSILPGQAVLYEQYF.

The chain is built from TRBV10-1 and TRBJ1-6, with 10 bases identical to TRBD1. CDR1 and CDR2 from the germline V gene are WNHNN and SYGVQD (reference sequence). The CDR3 has 15 amino acids. V lost 6 bases to trimming and J lost 7 bases; unmatched junction nucleotides: 6. DNA for the CDR3: TGCGCCAGCAGCGAGGGACAGGGGAACAATTCACCCCTCCACTTT. Translated, it gives CASSEGQGNNSPLHF.

This clone was observed once. The rearrangement joins TRBV7-2 to TRBJ1-2; no firm D call. Germline V lookup: CDR1 SGHTA, CDR2 FQGNSA. CDR3 length: 12 residues. Trimming stripped 6 bases from V and 5 bases from J, with 10 bases between. The CDR3 sequence: CASSPTFYGYTF. DNA of the CDR3: TGTGCCAGCAGTCCAACTTTTTATGGCTACACCTTC.